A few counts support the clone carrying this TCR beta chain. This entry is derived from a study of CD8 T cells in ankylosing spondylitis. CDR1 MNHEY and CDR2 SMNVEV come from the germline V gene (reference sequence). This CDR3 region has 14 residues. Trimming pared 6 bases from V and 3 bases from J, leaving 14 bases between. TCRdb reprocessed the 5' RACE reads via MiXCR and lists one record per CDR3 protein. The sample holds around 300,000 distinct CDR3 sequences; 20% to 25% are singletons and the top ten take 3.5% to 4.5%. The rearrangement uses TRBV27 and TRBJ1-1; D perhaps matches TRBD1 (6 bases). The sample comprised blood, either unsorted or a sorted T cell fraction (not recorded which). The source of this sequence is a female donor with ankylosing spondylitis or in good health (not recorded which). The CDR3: CASSHRVVDTEAFF. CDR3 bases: TGTGCCAGCAGCCACAGGGTTGTAGACACTGAAGCTTTCTTT.